The 29 T cell receptor beta chains in this list originate from one sample, sequenced in a study of T cell responses to AZD1222 COVID-19 vaccine. Sequencing used immunoSEQ multiplex PCR; TCRdb keeps in-frame clones, though not all of them. The repertoire includes 75,000 to 85,000 clones, around three quarters of them detected once, and 27% sits in the top ten. Material: peripheral blood, obtained 28 days after the second dose of the MenACWY control vaccine. These receptors were collected from an adult who received the MenACWY meningococcal vaccine as a control.

This clone was detected ten times or more. The rearrangement joins TRBV19 to TRBJ2-1; D is possibly TRBD1 or TRBD2 (5 bases each). Trimming removed 5 bases from V and 0 bases from J, with 8 bases in between. Germline V CDR1 and CDR2: LNHDA, SQIVND (reference sequence). The CDR3 is 14 amino acids. CDR3 DNA sequence: TGTGCCAGTAGTGAGGGGAACTCCTACAATGAGCAGTTCTTC. As protein: CASSEGNSYNEQFF.

The chain employs TRBV7-8 and TRBJ2-7; D remains ambiguous. V lost 2 bases, J lost 1 base, and 9 bases lay in between. Germline V gene sequence: CDR1 SGHVS, CDR2 FQNEAQ. This CDR3 comprises 14 residues. The CDR3 loop reads CASSLSGGSYEQYF. CDR3 sequence (DNA): TGTGCCAGCAGCTTATCAGGCGGTTCCTACGAGCAGTACTTC.

The chain recombines TRBV4-2 with TRBJ2-6, with 7 bases aligning to TRBD2. CDR3 length: 18 amino acids. The trim removed 3 bases at V and 0 bases at J, leaving 8 bases unmatched. Looked up from germline, CDR1 is LGHNA and CDR2 is YNFKEQ. The CDR3 DNA sequence: TGTGCCAGCAGCCACAAACTAGCGTTGAACTCTGGGGCCAACGTCCTGACTTTC. Translating gives CASSHKLALNSGANVLTF.

The chain joins TRBV6-2 or TRBV6-3 to TRBJ2-1, with a weak D call TRBD2 (6 bases). In germline, CDR1 is MNHEY, CDR2 SVGEGT. V lost 0 bases and J lost 3, with 15 bases in between. The CDR3 is 17 residues long. The CDR3 DNA reads TGTGCCAGCAGTTACTCGCCATCACGGGGACTCTACAATGAGCAGTTCTTC. It codes for CASSYSPSRGLYNEQFF.

This clone was counted a few times. Additional DNA sequences in this sample encode the identical CDR3. The chain combines TRBV2 with TRBJ2-7; D remains unclear. This CDR3 has 11 amino acids. Trimming removed 6 bases from V and 2 bases from J, with 5 bases in between. The germline V gene has CDR1 SNHLY and CDR2 FYNNEI. In DNA, the CDR3 is TGTGCCAGCAGCCGGACCTACGAGCAGTACTTC. Encoded protein: CASSRTYEQYF.

The CDR3 region is CSVVQGNTEAFF. The CDR3 DNA follows: TGCAGCGTTGTTCAGGGGAACACTGAAGCTTTCTTT. The chain combines TRBV29-1 with TRBJ1-1; tentative D call: TRBD1 (5 bases). The CDR3 is 12 residues long. The ends were cut back, 4 bases at V and 1 base at J, with 7 bases in the middle. Germline loops: CDR1 SQVTM, CDR2 ANQGSEA.

This clone was found many times. The rearrangement joins TRBV23-1 to TRBJ1-4; TRBD1 agrees at 7 bases. TRBV23-1 is flagged as an ORF with uncertain function. This CDR3 spans 16 amino acids. V lost 4 bases to trimming and J lost 5 bases; unmatched junction nucleotides: 10. CDR3 DNA sequence: TGCGCCAGCAGTCCCCGACAGGGAAGGAAAAATGAAAAACTGTTTTTT. It codes for CASSPRQGRKNEKLFF.

The chain links TRBV7-3 to TRBJ1-2; D unclear. Per germline, CDR1 SGHTA and CDR2 FQGTGA. V lost 1 base and J lost 4, with 7 bases in between. The CDR3 has 13 residues. The CDR3 region is CASSLRDGYGYTF. DNA for the CDR3: TGTGCCAGCAGCTTAAGAGACGGCTATGGCTACACCTTC.

In this sample, this clone turned up once. The chain is built from TRBV2 and TRBJ2-6; D might be TRBD2 (5 bases). Germline CDR1 reads SNHLY; CDR2 reads FYNNEI. The CDR3 covers 16 residues. V was shortened by 0 bases and J by 3 bases, with 9 bases between the two germline ends. DNA of the CDR3: TGTGCCAGCAGTGAAGCAAGACGGGATGGGGCCAACGTCCTGACTTTC. Its translation is CASSEARRDGANVLTF.

The V gene is TRBV6-5, the J gene TRBJ2-7; the match to TRBD1 covers 7 bases. Germline trimming cut 8 bases from V and 2 bases from J; bases unmatched to any gene: 6. The CDR3 is 13 residues long. Germline CDR1 MNHEY, CDR2 SVGAGI. CDR3 region: CASAPGQTYEQYF. CDR3 DNA sequence: TGTGCCAGCGCCCCGGGACAGACCTACGAGCAGTACTTC.

The chain is built from TRBV5-1 and TRBJ2-7; weak D call: TRBD1 (6 bases). The CDR3 length is 12 residues. Per germline, CDR1 SGHRS and CDR2 YFSETQ. Trimming removed 0 bases at V and 6 bases at J, with 7 bases between. CDR3 amino acids: CASSLGGREQYF. DNA of the CDR3: TGCGCCAGCAGCTTGGGGGGGCGCGAGCAGTACTTC.

This chain links TRBV7-9 with TRBJ2-2; 7 positions agree with TRBD2. This CDR3 spans 16 amino acids. J lost 2 bases, V lost 7 bases, and 10 bases had no gene match. CDR1 and CDR2 (germline): SEHNR, FQNEAQ (reference sequence). CDR3 sequence (DNA): TGTGCCAGCACCAAAAGGTCTAGCGGAAACACCGGGGAGCTGTTTTTT. Amino acid sequence: CASTKRSSGNTGELFF.

The chain is built from TRBV6-2 or TRBV6-3 and TRBJ1-2; D may be TRBD1 (6 bases). This CDR3 region has 15 residues. V gave up 5 bases and J gave up 2 bases, with 15 bases separating them. Germline CDR1 reads MNHEY; CDR2 reads SVGEGT. Here the CDR3 reads CASSGFSGANYGYTF. The DNA of the CDR3 is TGTGCCAGCAGTGGATTTTCGGGGGCGAACTATGGCTACACCTTC.

This rearrangement joins TRBV13 to TRBJ2-1; no clear D gene. Germline CDR1 is PRHDT and CDR2 is FYEKMQ (reference sequence). The CDR3 has 11 residues. V lost 4 bases to trimming and J lost 11 bases, with 9 bases between them. This CDR3 is CASSSTEKQFF. CDR3 DNA: TGTGCCAGCAGCTCAACAGAGAAGCAGTTCTTC. Complete variable domain (other parts from reference TRBV13 and TRBJ2-1): AAGVIQSPRHLIKEKRETATLKCYPIPRHDTVYWYQQGPGQDPQFLISFYEKMQSDKGSIPDRFSAQQFSDYHSELNMSSLELGDSALYFCASSSTEKQFFGPGTRLTVL.

The chain employs TRBV30 and TRBJ1-2; 8 bases fit TRBD1. Germline V CDR1 and CDR2: GTSNPN, SVGIG (reference sequence). The trim removed 0 bases at V and 7 bases at J, leaving 4 bases unmatched. CDR3 length: 13 amino acids. CDR3 DNA: TGTGCCTGGAGTGTACTGACAGGGGCTGGCTACACCTTC. Protein: CAWSVLTGAGYTF.

The CDR3 DNA reads as TGTGCTAGTGGTTTAGGAACGCCGAATGAAAAACTGTTTTTT. The encoded protein is CASGLGTPNEKLFF. The chain joins TRBV12-5 to TRBJ1-4; no clear D gene. The CDR3 sequence is 14 residues long. The germline V gene encodes CDR1 LGHNT and CDR2 FRNRAP. The ends were cut back, 3 bases at V and 5 bases at J, with 10 bases in the middle.

This chain uses TRBV28 with TRBJ1-2; D is perhaps TRBD1 (6 bases). This CDR3 region has 15 residues. Trimming removed 2 bases from V and 4 bases from J, with 14 bases in between. Germline V lookup: CDR1 MDHEN, CDR2 SYDVKM. CDR3: CASSLRAGRGYGYTF. The CDR3 bases are TGTGCCAGCAGTTTAAGGGCAGGCAGGGGCTATGGCTACACCTTC.

In this sample, this clone turned up a few times. The CDR3 bases are TGTGCCTGGGCGCTCAGCCCTAAAAACACCATATATTTT. Protein sequence: CAWALSPKNTIYF. V is TRBV30 and J is TRBJ1-3; D is undetermined. The CDR3 spans 13 residues. The germline gives CDR1 GTSNPN, CDR2 SVGIG (reference sequence). V lost 5 bases and J 6 bases, leaving 14 bases between the germline ends.

The chain is built from TRBV3-1 (or the pseudogene TRBV3-2) and TRBJ1-2; possible D gene TRBD1, 5 bases. V dropped 0 bases and J dropped 4 bases, with 12 bases sitting between them. CDR1 and CDR2 (germline): LGHDT, YNNKEL (reference sequence). This CDR3 is 15 amino acids long. The CDR3 sequence is CASSQEGGVVYGYTF. CDR3 coding DNA: TGTGCCAGCAGCCAAGAGGGGGGTGTTGTCTATGGCTACACCTTC.

CDR3 amino acids: CASSRGFSGNTIYF. CDR3 bases: TGTGCCAGCAGTCGGGGATTCTCTGGAAACACCATATATTTT. The rearrangement uses TRBV28 and TRBJ1-3; D unresolved. The V gene lost 5 bases and the J gene lost 0 bases, with 8 bases spanning the gap. CDR1 and CDR2 from the germline V gene are MDHEN and SYDVKM. The CDR3 is 14 residues long.

V usage is TRBV7-3 and J usage is TRBJ2-7, with D unresolved. This CDR3 spans 15 amino acids. Germline V gene sequence: CDR1 SGHTA, CDR2 FQGTGA. V was trimmed by 2 bases and J by 0 bases, leaving 11 bases between them. The DNA of the CDR3 is TGTGCCAGCAGCTTATTGGGCGGCCCCTCCTACGAGCAGTACTTC. Its translation is CASSLLGGPSYEQYF.

The V call is TRBV12-3 or TRBV12-4, the J call TRBJ2-3; D not resolved. The V gene lost 1 base and the J gene lost 6 bases, with 5 bases spanning the gap. The CDR3 is 12 residues long. CDR3 DNA: TGTGCCAGCAGTTTAGTAGTTGATACGCAGTATTTT. Translation: CASSLVVDTQYF.

The gene calls are TRBV11-2 and TRBJ1-4; TRBD1 might be the D (5 bases). This CDR3 is built from 13 residues. V gave up 5 bases and J gave up 10 bases, with 14 bases separating them. In germline, CDR1 is SGHAT, CDR2 FQNNGV. CDR3 nucleotides: TGTGCCAGCAGCAGGGACTCCACGGGAAAACTGTTTTTT. This translates into CASSRDSTGKLFF.

The V call is TRBV9, the J call TRBJ1-3; a possible D gene is TRBD1 (6 bases). Trimming took off 3 bases at V and 4 bases at J, with 14 bases between the two ends. CDR1 SGDLS and CDR2 YYNGEE come from the germline V gene. This CDR3 region has 15 residues. The CDR3 coding sequence is TGTGCCAGCAGCGCCGGCTGGGGGCTCGGAAACACCATATATTTT. Translated, it gives CASSAGWGLGNTIYF.

This clone was counted at least ten times. The chain combines TRBV12-3 or TRBV12-4 with TRBJ1-6; unclear D gene. Trimming cost V 1 base and J 10 bases, with 8 bases left between them. The CDR3 sequence is 13 residues long. The CDR3 bases are TGTGCCAGCAGTTTAGGGGAGGGATCACCCCTCCACTTT. It translates to CASSLGEGSPLHF.

The chain is built from TRBV5-1 and TRBJ2-2; no clear D. Germline V lookup: CDR1 SGHRS, CDR2 YFSETQ. V was pared by 0 bases and J by 5 bases, with 5 bases between. The CDR3 totals 13 residues. The CDR3 region is CASSLGPTGELFF. CDR3 DNA sequence: TGCGCCAGCAGCTTGGGGCCTACCGGGGAGCTGTTTTTT.

This chain uses TRBV5-1 with TRBJ1-4; no clear D. V was shortened by 5 bases and J by 7 bases, with 15 bases between the two germline ends. This CDR3 is built from 14 residues. Germline CDR1 and CDR2: SGHRS and YFSETQ. CDR3 DNA sequence: TGCGCCAGCAGGTTAGAGAGTAATAGTGAAAAACTGTTTTTT. Its translation is CASRLESNSEKLFF. The full variable domain, completed using reference TRBV5-1 and TRBJ1-4, is KAGVTQTPRYLIKTRGQQVTLSCSPISGHRSVSWYQQTPGQGLQFLFEYFSETQRNKGNFPGRFSGRQFSNSRSEMNVSTLELGDSALYLCASRLESNSEKLFFGSGTQLSVL.

A note on this clone: A junction boundary mismatches the germline segment, possibly from a read error. J is TRBJ2-5 and V is TRBV7-7; D not certain. Germline V lookup: CDR1 SSHAT, CDR2 FNYEAQ (reference sequence). This CDR3 contains 13 residues. Written as DNA, the CDR3 is TGTGCTAGCAGCTATACGAATGCGGAGACCCAGTACTTC. Translated: CASSYTNAETQYF. The full variable domain, with the rest looked up from reference TRBV7-7 and TRBJ2-5, is GAGVSQSPRYKVTKRGQDVTLRCDPISSHATLYWYQQALGQGPEFLTYFNYEAQPDKSGLPSDRFSAERPEGSISTLTIQRTEQRDSAMYRCASSYTNAETQYFGPGTRLLVL.

The J gene is TRBJ2-2, the V gene TRBV10-3; 7 nucleotides line up with TRBD2. The J segment lost 2 bases and the V segment lost 2 bases, leaving 8 bases of the junction unmatched. This CDR3 spans 17 amino acids. Germline V gene lookup returns CDR1 ENHRY and CDR2 SYGVKD. The CDR3 loop reads CAISEVGGNKNTGELFF. CDR3 nucleotides: TGTGCCATCAGTGAGGTGGGAGGGAATAAAAACACCGGGGAGCTGTTTTTT.